Each of the 24 T cell receptor beta chains below was sequenced from the same sample in a study of cytomegalovirus exposure and HLA in healthy donors. The table came from immunoSEQ multiplex PCR; TCRdb's copy has only in-frame clones and leaves some out. The sample consists of about 220,000 clones, around nine tenths of them appearing once. Material for sequencing was PBMCs. These receptors were collected from a woman younger than 30 in good health and CMV-seronegative.

This clone showed up just a few times. V is TRBV6-1 and J is TRBJ2-7; 12 bases line up with TRBD2. This CDR3 has 14 amino acids. Germline V lookup: CDR1 MNHNS, CDR2 SASEGT. V shed 10 bases and J 5 bases; nucleotides not matched to a gene: 9. Here the CDR3 DNA reads TGTGCCACTCGACTAGCGGGAGTTCTCAACGAGCAGTACTTC. This encodes CATRLAGVLNEQYF.

V and J are TRBV27 and TRBJ2-5, with TRBD2 identical over 7 bases. J was trimmed by 6 bases and V by 7 bases; bases with no gene match: 14. The CDR3 runs 15 residues. CDR1 MNHEY and CDR2 SMNVEV come from the germline V gene (reference sequence). CDR3 nucleotide sequence: TGTGCCAGCATTGGGAGCTGGGCGGGAGTGCAGACCCAGTACTTC. Its translation is CASIGSWAGVQTQYF.

This clone came up once. The J gene is TRBJ2-3, the V gene TRBV5-4; unclear D gene. CDR1 and CDR2 (germline): SGHNT, YYREEE (reference sequence). The CDR3 is 14 residues long. V lost 3 bases, J lost 2 bases, and 10 bases lay in between. The CDR3 loop is CASSSAANTDTQYF. In nucleotides, the CDR3 is TGTGCCAGCAGCTCGGCGGCTAACACAGATACGCAGTATTTT. The complete variable domain, with remaining parts taken from reference TRBV5-4 and TRBJ2-3, reads ETGVTQSPTHLIKTRGQQVTLRCSSQSGHNTVSWYQQALGQGPQFIFQYYREEENGRGNFPPRFSGLQFPNYSSELNVNALELDDSALYLCASSSAANTDTQYFGPGTRLTVL.

The V call is TRBV30, the J call TRBJ2-7; D remains ambiguous. Per germline, CDR1 GTSNPN and CDR2 SVGIG (reference sequence). V was pared by 1 base and J by 4 bases, with 5 bases between. This CDR3 has 11 residues. This CDR3 reads CAWSDHYEQYF. DNA for the CDR3: TGTGCCTGGAGTGATCATTACGAGCAGTACTTC.

The chain links TRBV11-2 to TRBJ1-1; 12 nucleotides match TRBD1. This CDR3 has 17 residues. Germline CDR1 reads SGHAT; CDR2 reads FQNNGV. Unmatched junction bases numbered 11, after V lost 6 bases and J lost 3 bases. The CDR3 spells CASSPGTGGVRDTEAFF. CDR3 bases: TGTGCCAGCAGTCCCGGGACAGGGGGCGTAAGGGACACTGAAGCTTTCTTT.

This chain connects TRBV29-1 to TRBJ1-2, with D hard to call. Germline lookup yields CDR1 SQVTM and CDR2 ANQGSEA. This CDR3 comprises 12 residues. V was clipped by 6 bases and J by 6 bases, with 14 bases between them. CDR3 protein: CSVDYPPNGYTF. The CDR3 nucleotides are TGCAGCGTAGACTACCCGCCGAATGGCTACACCTTC.

V and J are TRBV7-9 and TRBJ1-1; TRBD1 matches at 7 bases. Germline V gene lookup returns CDR1 SEHNR and CDR2 FQNEAQ (reference sequence). The CDR3 extends over 15 amino acids. The J segment lost 4 bases and the V segment lost 2 bases, leaving 7 bases of the junction unmatched. CDR3 protein: CASSLIGGVGTEAFF. Written as DNA, the CDR3 is TGTGCCAGCAGCTTAATAGGGGGCGTGGGCACTGAAGCTTTCTTT.

The CDR3 reads CASSIGRGPYEQYF. For the CDR3, the DNA is TGTGCCAGTAGTATTGGTAGGGGCCCCTACGAGCAGTACTTC. The rearrangement links TRBV19 to TRBJ2-7; D is perhaps TRBD1 (5 bases). This CDR3 has 14 residues. Trimming stripped 3 bases from V and 2 bases from J, with 11 bases between. Germline assignment: CDR1 LNHDA and CDR2 SQIVND (reference sequence).

This chain connects TRBV2 to TRBJ1-4; no firm D call. In germline, CDR1 is SNHLY, CDR2 FYNNEI. Trimming removed 4 bases from V and 1 base from J, with 10 bases in between. The CDR3 covers 15 residues. The CDR3 reads CASSAGFGTNEKLFF. The DNA for the CDR3 is TGTGCCAGCAGTGCCGGGTTTGGAACTAATGAAAAACTGTTTTTT.

V and J are TRBV6-1 and TRBJ1-2; the match to TRBD1 covers 7 bases. Germline-derived CDR1 and CDR2 are MNHNS and SASEGT. V gave up 6 bases and J gave up 7 bases; unmatched junction bases: 14. The CDR3 contains 15 residues. CDR3 sequence (DNA): TGTGCCAGCAGCTACAACCGACAGGGCCAGGGTGGCTACACCTTC. Its protein product is CASSYNRQGQGGYTF.

The V gene is TRBV29-1, the J gene TRBJ2-1; 11 positions agree with TRBD2. V lost 4 bases to trimming and J lost 4 bases; unmatched junction nucleotides: 6. Germline V CDR1 and CDR2: SQVTM, ANQGSEA. There are 15 residues in the CDR3. CDR3 region: CSVGLAGRDYNEQFF. CDR3 bases: TGCAGCGTTGGACTAGCGGGACGCGATTACAATGAGCAGTTCTTC.

J is TRBJ2-7 and V is TRBV15; D is possibly TRBD2 (5 bases). With 3 bases removed from V and 2 bases from J, the gap between germline ends came to 11 bases. The CDR3 totals 14 residues. Germline V CDR1 and CDR2: LNHNV, YYDKDF (reference sequence). As DNA, the CDR3 is TGTGCCACCAGCAGGCAACTAGGGCCCTACGAGCAGTACTTC. It yields the protein CATSRQLGPYEQYF.

The chain joins TRBV25-1 to TRBJ1-2; weak D call: TRBD1 (6 bases). V was shortened by 3 bases and J by 6 bases, with 17 bases between the two germline ends. CDR3 length: 15 residues. CDR1 and CDR2 (germline): MGHDK, SYGVNS. The DNA for the CDR3 is TGTGCCAGCAGTGAGGTTTGGACAGCTTCTGATGGCTACACCTTC. This encodes CASSEVWTASDGYTF.

This chain links TRBV7-3 with TRBJ1-3; TRBD1 is a possible D gene (6 bases). Trimming removed 4 bases at V and 1 base at J, with 11 bases between. The CDR3 length is 15 residues. Germline CDR1 reads SGHTA; CDR2 reads FQGTGA. The CDR3 loop reads CASSSSTGSGNTIYF. CDR3 bases: TGTGCCAGCAGCTCCTCTACAGGGTCTGGAAACACCATATATTTT. Full variable domain (remainder filled in from reference TRBV7-3 and TRBJ1-3): GAGVSQTPSNKVTEKGKYVELRCDPISGHTALYWYRQSLGQGPEFLIYFQGTGAADDSGLPNDRFFAVRPEGSVSTLKIQRTERGDSAVYLCASSSSTGSGNTIYFGEGSWLTVV.

The rearrangement uses TRBV6-5 and TRBJ2-1, with TRBD2 matching 9 bases. CDR3 length: 12 amino acids. In germline, CDR1 is MNHEY, CDR2 SVGAGI. Losses at the gene ends were 8 bases for V and 9 bases for J; bases not matched to a gene: 5. The CDR3 DNA sequence: TGTGCCAGCGGTGTAGCGGGAGCTGAGCAGTTCTTC. It translates to CASGVAGAEQFF.

This clone was found once. This chain connects TRBV6-6 to TRBJ2-2, with 8 bases matching TRBD1. The ends lost 6 bases at V and 0 bases at J; junction bases unmatched: 6. This CDR3 comprises 16 residues. Germline lookup yields CDR1 MNHNY and CDR2 SVGAGI (reference sequence). The CDR3 bases are TGTGCCAGCAGACGGACAGGGAGCTCGAACACCGGGGAGCTGTTTTTT. Translating gives CASRRTGSSNTGELFF.

In this sample, this clone turned up once. The DNA for the CDR3 is TGTGCCAGCAGCGGACAGGGTTTTCCTGAAGCTTTCTTT. Protein product: CASSGQGFPEAFF. V gene TRBV5-4 combines with J gene TRBJ1-1; 8 nucleotides match TRBD1. J was trimmed by 6 bases and V by 4 bases; bases with no gene match: 5. The CDR3 sequence is 13 residues long. CDR1 SGHNT and CDR2 YYREEE come from the germline V gene (reference sequence). The variable domain in full, completed from reference TRBV5-4 and TRBJ1-1, reads ETGVTQSPTHLIKTRGQQVTLRCSSQSGHNTVSWYQQALGQGPQFIFQYYREEENGRGNFPPRFSGLQFPNYSSELNVNALELDDSALYLCASSGQGFPEAFFGQGTRLTVV.

The chain combines TRBV4-1 with TRBJ2-1; TRBD2 matches 7 bases. This CDR3 region has 17 residues. CDR1 is MGHRA and CDR2 is YSYEKL in the germline V gene. Trimming removed 2 bases from V and 2 bases from J; junction bases left unmatched: 9. The CDR3 DNA is TGCGCCAGCAGCCAACCCCGACTAGCTGCCACCTACAATGAGCAGTTCTTC. Encoded protein: CASSQPRLAATYNEQFF.

This clone was counted a single time. This sequence joins TRBV6-1 and TRBJ2-7; D gene ambiguous. With 10 bases removed from V and 3 bases from J, the gap between germline ends came to 7 bases. Germline loops: CDR1 MNHNS, CDR2 SASEGT. CDR3 size: 10 residues. The CDR3 coding sequence is TGTGCCAACATGTACTACGAGCAGTACTTC. This sequence encodes CANMYYEQYF.

This clone appeared once. The chain recombines TRBV2 with TRBJ2-2, with 8 bases lining up with TRBD1. Germline values: CDR1 SNHLY, CDR2 FYNNEI. With V trimmed by 6 bases and J by 5 bases, 8 bases remained unmatched. This CDR3 contains 15 residues. The CDR3 DNA is TGTGCCAGCAGACGGACAGGGCCGGGGACCGGGGAGCTGTTTTTT. Its protein product is CASRRTGPGTGELFF.

The gene calls are TRBV7-2 and TRBJ2-1; TRBD2 aligns across 11 bases. The CDR3 contains 15 residues. CDR1 and CDR2 from the germline V gene are SGHTA and FQGNSA. The V gene end was trimmed by 1 base and the J gene end by 7 bases; junction bases not matched to a gene: 3. This CDR3 reads CASSLGTSGRNEQFF. The CDR3 coding sequence is TGTGCCAGCAGCTTAGGGACTAGCGGGCGGAATGAGCAGTTCTTC. Drawing the rest from reference TRBV7-2 and TRBJ2-1, the complete variable domain is GAGVSQSPSNKVTEKGKDVELRCDPISGHTALYWYRQSLGQGLEFLIYFQGNSAPDKSGLPSDRFSAERTGGSVSTLTIQRTQQEDSAVYLCASSLGTSGRNEQFFGPGTRLTVL.

The CDR3 DNA reads TGTGCCAGCAGCTTAGTCCCTCTCAATGAGCAGTTCTTC. Translated: CASSLVPLNEQFF. This chain uses TRBV11-2 with TRBJ2-1, with D uncertain. V lost 1 base and J 6 bases, leaving 7 bases between the germline ends. The CDR3 is made up of 13 amino acids. Germline V lookup: CDR1 SGHAT, CDR2 FQNNGV.

CDR3 DNA sequence: TGCGCCAGCAGCCAAGAGAGAACTAGCGGATACAATGAGCAGTTCTTC. Its protein product is CASSQERTSGYNEQFF. The chain uses TRBV4-1 and TRBJ2-1; TRBD2 agrees at 8 bases. From germline, CDR1 is MGHRA and CDR2 YSYEKL. Unmatched junction bases numbered 5, after V lost 0 bases and J lost 4 bases. The CDR3 runs 16 residues.

This clone was counted only a few times. V gene TRBV19 combines with J gene TRBJ1-5; 9 bases align to TRBD1. Germline CDR1 LNHDA, CDR2 SQIVND (reference sequence). The CDR3 has 14 amino acids. V shed 10 bases and J 3 bases; nucleotides not matched to a gene: 7. CDR3 sequence reads: CATQRTGDNQPQHF. The CDR3, as DNA: TGTGCCACACAAAGGACAGGGGACAATCAGCCCCAGCATTTT.